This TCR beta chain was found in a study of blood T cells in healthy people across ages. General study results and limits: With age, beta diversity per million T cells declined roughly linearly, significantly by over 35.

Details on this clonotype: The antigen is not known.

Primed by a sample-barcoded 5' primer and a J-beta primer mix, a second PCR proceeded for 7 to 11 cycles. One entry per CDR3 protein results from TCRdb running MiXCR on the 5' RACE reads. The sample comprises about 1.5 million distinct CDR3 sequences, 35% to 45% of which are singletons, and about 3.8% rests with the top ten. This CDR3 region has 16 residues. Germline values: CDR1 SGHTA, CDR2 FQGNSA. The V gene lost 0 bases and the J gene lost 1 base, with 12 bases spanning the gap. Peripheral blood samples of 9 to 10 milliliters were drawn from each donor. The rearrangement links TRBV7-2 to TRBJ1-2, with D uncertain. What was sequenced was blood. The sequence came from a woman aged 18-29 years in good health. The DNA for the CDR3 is TGTGCCAGCAGCTTAGCCGGCCAAGGAGGTAACTATGGCTACACCTTC. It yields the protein CASSLAGQGGNYGYTF.